This T cell receptor (beta chain) was found in a study of cytomegalovirus exposure and HLA in healthy donors. The CDR3 consists of 13 residues. Germline V gene lookup returns CDR1 MGHDK and CDR2 SYGVNS. V dropped 4 bases and J dropped 2 bases, with 9 bases sitting between them. In the PCR, 60 Vbeta and 13 Jbeta primers were used. Data came from immunoSEQ multiplex PCR; TCRdb stores just in-frame clones and leaves some out. The sample comprises about 130,000 clones, around four fifths of which are singletons, and around 19% rests with the top ten. The J gene is TRBJ2-7, the V gene TRBV25-1; possible D gene TRBD1, 5 bases. This receptor was identified in a man aged 18 to 30 in good health and CMV-seropositive. The specimen sequenced was PBMCs. CDR3 nucleotides: TGTGCCAGCAGTGGGGGCCCGCCCTACGAGCAGTACTTC. Its protein product is CASSGGPPYEQYF.